The 26 T cell receptor beta chains in this list originate from one sample, sequenced in a study of blood T cell repertoires in COVID-19. Assay used: immunoSEQ multiplex PCR; TCRdb lists only in-frame clones, some missing. The table records 150,000 to 200,000 clones, over 80% of them present only once. Sequenced material: peripheral blood. The receptors here all came from a woman older than 75 with COVID-19, enrolled during active disease.

The rearrangement uses TRBV7-8 and TRBJ2-5; D not resolved. CDR1 and CDR2 from the germline V gene are SGHVS and FQNEAQ. Trimming cost V 7 bases and J 5 bases, with 8 bases left between them. CDR3 length equals 11 residues. In nucleotides, the CDR3 is TGTGCCAGCACCCCCGGGGAGACCCAGTACTTC. Encoded protein: CASTPGETQYF. Variable domain in full (rest from reference TRBV7-8 and TRBJ2-5): GAGVSQSPRYKVAKRGQDVALRCDPISGHVSLFWYQQALGQGPEFLTYFQNEAQLDKSGLPSDRFFAERPEGSVSTLKIQRTQQEDSAVYLCASTPGETQYFGPGTRLLVL.

The chain carries TRBV19 and TRBJ2-1; 8 bases fit TRBD2. The CDR3 is 13 residues long. CDR1 and CDR2 from the germline V gene are LNHDA and SQIVND (reference sequence). V lost 4 bases and J lost 10; bases outside the gene matches: 6. The DNA for the CDR3 is TGTGCCAGTAGTACCCCGGGGGGGACAGAGCAGTTCTTC. Encoded protein: CASSTPGGTEQFF.

V is TRBV28 and J is TRBJ1-1, with 7 bases that match TRBD1. The CDR3 has 13 residues. The trim removed 3 bases at V and 4 bases at J, leaving 2 bases unmatched. Per germline, CDR1 MDHEN and CDR2 SYDVKM. CDR3 DNA: TGTGCCAGCAGTTTTCAGGGGGTCACTGAAGCTTTCTTT. Protein: CASSFQGVTEAFF.

The DNA for the CDR3 is TGTGCCAGCGGGCCGGGGGTGAGCTCCTACAATGAGCAGTTCTTC. Translation gives CASGPGVSSYNEQFF. The chain recombines TRBV9 with TRBJ2-1, with D possibly TRBD2 on 6 matching bases. The germline V and J ends were trimmed by 7 bases and 0 bases, with 14 bases remaining between them. In germline, CDR1 is SGDLS, CDR2 YYNGEE. This CDR3 has 15 amino acids.

The count of this clone is one. The chain combines TRBV11-2 with TRBJ1-4, with 7 bases fitting TRBD1. The CDR3 has 18 amino acids. The germline V gene encodes CDR1 SGHAT and CDR2 FQNNGV. After removal of 5 bases from V and 8 bases from J, the junction contained 20 bases not matched to a gene. The CDR3, as DNA: TGTGCCAGCAGCCCTAGAGGGCAGGGGGGCGCCCTGGGGGAAAAACTGTTTTTT. It yields the protein CASSPRGQGGALGEKLFF.

The J gene is TRBJ1-3, the V gene TRBV19; D might be TRBD1 (6 bases). The germline gives CDR1 LNHDA, CDR2 SQIVND (reference sequence). Between the trimmed V and J ends, which lost 2 bases and 1 base, there was a span of 12 bases. The CDR3 extends over 16 amino acids. CDR3 residues: CASSIRGGSSGNTIYF. CDR3 DNA: TGTGCCAGTAGTATAAGAGGGGGAAGTTCTGGAAACACCATATATTTT.

Worth noting for this clone: The same CDR3 can be traced to other DNA sequences in this sample. The rearrangement uses TRBV7-9 and TRBJ2-7; D is perhaps TRBD1 (6 bases). Trimming stripped 6 bases from V and 3 bases from J, with 12 bases between. The CDR3 sequence is 13 residues long. The V gene's germline CDR1 is SEHNR and CDR2 FQNEAQ (reference sequence). The DNA of the CDR3 is TGTGCCAGCAGTTCCGGACAGAACTACGAGCAGTACTTC. This codes for CASSSGQNYEQYF.

Comment on this clone: A read error is likely, as this CDR3 ends without the conserved phenylalanine or tryptophan. No DNA is shown, since the ends of the CDR3 on it are uncertain; the CDR3 is the one TCRdb lists. This chain connects TRBV21-1 to TRBJ2-3; the D call of TRBD1 is as the table states it, not checked on the DNA. TRBV21-1 constitutes a pseudogene. The CDR3 length is 13 residues, termini included. CDR3 protein: CASSSPRAQGPRI.

The chain links TRBV3-1 (or the pseudogene TRBV3-2) to TRBJ2-7; 10 nucleotides match TRBD2. Germline V lookup: CDR1 LGHDT, CDR2 YNNKEL (reference sequence). V trimming: 2 bases; J trimming: 3 bases; junction bases outside the gene matches: 1. The CDR3 totals 14 residues. The chain's CDR3 is CASSQTSGNYEQYF. CDR3 in DNA: TGTGCCAGCAGCCAAACTAGCGGGAACTACGAGCAGTACTTC.

The chain combines TRBV7-2 with TRBJ2-7; TRBD2 agrees at 7 bases. This CDR3 is built from 13 residues. CDR1 and CDR2 (germline): SGHTA, FQGNSA. Unmatched junction bases numbered 8, after V lost 5 bases and J lost 7 bases. The CDR3 region has the DNA TGTGCCAGCAGCCGCCGGACTAGTCGTGAGCAGTACTTC. Amino acids: CASSRRTSREQYF. The whole variable domain, filled in from reference TRBV7-2 and TRBJ2-7, reads GAGVSQSPSNKVTEKGKDVELRCDPISGHTALYWYRQSLGQGLEFLIYFQGNSAPDKSGLPSDRFSAERTGGSVSTLTIQRTQQEDSAVYLCASSRRTSREQYFGPGTRLTVT.

This clone appeared once. The rearrangement uses TRBV28 and TRBJ2-1; possibly TRBD1 for D (5 bases). The CDR3 contains 13 residues. V shed 7 bases and J shed 8 bases, with 15 bases lying between them. From germline, CDR1 is MDHEN and CDR2 SYDVKM. The CDR3 DNA follows: TGTGCCAGCAATTTGCAACAGGTCCATGAGCAGTTCTTC. It specifies CASNLQQVHEQFF.

The chain joins TRBV11-3 to TRBJ2-3, with D possibly being TRBD2 (5 bases). The V end lost 4 bases, the J end lost 5 bases, and 16 bases lay between the germline ends. The CDR3 has 15 residues. The V gene's germline CDR1 is SGHNT and CDR2 YENEEA. CDR3 nucleotide sequence: TGTGCCAGCAGCTCCATGGGAAGCGGTCGAGATACGCAGTATTTT. It is translated as CASSSMGSGRDTQYF.

This rearrangement joins TRBV2 to TRBJ2-3, with D hard to call. The V and J ends lost 7 bases and 6 bases respectively, with 8 bases between them. Per germline, CDR1 SNHLY and CDR2 FYNNEI. The CDR3 has 11 amino acids. The CDR3 coding sequence is TGTGCCAGCACCGTCAGTGATACGCAGTATTTT. Amino acids: CASTVSDTQYF.

This chain uses TRBV24-1 with TRBJ1-1, with 7 bases fitting TRBD1. Trimming removed 11 bases from V and 4 bases from J; junction bases left unmatched: 9. The CDR3 has 13 amino acids. CDR1 and CDR2 (germline): KGHDR, SFDVKD. CDR3 sequence reads: CANGQALCTEAFF. In DNA form, the CDR3 reads TGTGCCAACGGACAGGCCCTTTGCACTGAAGCTTTCTTT.

The chain couples TRBV10-3 to TRBJ2-7; 9 bases are shared with TRBD2. CDR1 is ENHRY and CDR2 is SYGVKD in the germline V gene. CDR3 length equals 13 residues. Germline trimming cut 8 bases from V and 5 bases from J; bases unmatched to any gene: 7. CDR3 in DNA: TGTGCCATCGGGATAGCGGGAGTGGACGAGCAGTACTTC. As protein: CAIGIAGVDEQYF.

The chain recombines TRBV6-5 with TRBJ2-3, with D perhaps matching TRBD2 (7 bases). The CDR3 is 14 amino acids. The V gene's germline CDR1 is MNHEY and CDR2 SVGAGI. V was trimmed by 7 bases and J by 6 bases, leaving 17 bases between them. CDR3 in amino acids: CASTSGGRADTQYF. As DNA, the CDR3 is TGTGCCAGCACCTCGGGGGGCCGGGCGGATACGCAGTATTTT.

The chain recombines TRBV6-5 with TRBJ2-7; 8 bases line up with TRBD1. The CDR3 contains 13 residues. Germline-derived CDR1 and CDR2 are MNHEY and SVGAGI. Germline trimming cut 6 bases from V and 3 bases from J; bases unmatched to any gene: 4. CDR3 bases: TGTGCCAGCAGGGAGGACAGGGACTACGAGCAGTACTTC. Translating gives CASREDRDYEQYF.

V usage is TRBV5-1 and J usage is TRBJ2-2; 8 bases match TRBD2. Germline trimming cut 6 bases from V and 2 bases from J; bases unmatched to any gene: 3. There are 14 residues in the CDR3. CDR1 SGHRS and CDR2 YFSETQ come from the germline V gene. In DNA, the CDR3 is TGCGCCAGCAAAAGCGGGGGCAACACCGGGGAGCTGTTTTTT. Amino acid sequence: CASKSGGNTGELFF.

The chain combines TRBV6-5 with TRBJ1-1; 7 nucleotides line up with TRBD1. This CDR3 region has 13 residues. Germline CDR1 is MNHEY and CDR2 is SVGAGI. V shed 1 base and J 7 bases; nucleotides not matched to a gene: 3. In nucleotides, the CDR3 is TGTGCCAGCAGTTACTTGACAGGGATTGAAGCTTTCTTT. As protein: CASSYLTGIEAFF.

The J gene is TRBJ2-1, the V gene TRBV27, with TRBD2 matching 10 bases. The CDR3 has 19 residues. CDR1 and CDR2 (germline): MNHEY, SMNVEV (reference sequence). The trim removed 5 bases at V and 8 bases at J, leaving 21 bases unmatched. Here the CDR3 reads CASSPLWAQAGGVGYEQFF. The CDR3 DNA reads TGTGCCAGCAGTCCCCTCTGGGCCCAAGCGGGGGGGGTAGGATATGAGCAGTTCTTC.

The chain joins TRBV24-1 to TRBJ2-6, with TRBD2 identical over 13 bases. The CDR3 covers 17 residues. Germline V lookup: CDR1 KGHDR, CDR2 SFDVKD. J lost 2 bases, V lost 3 bases, and 0 bases had no gene match. CDR3 sequence reads: CATSDTSGRAGANVLTF. In nucleotides, the CDR3 is TGTGCCACCAGTGATACTAGCGGGAGGGCTGGGGCCAACGTCCTGACTTTC.

This clone has a single count. The CDR3 DNA follows: TGTGCCAGCAGTCGGTTCTCTGGGGCCAACGTCCTGACTTTC. Translated, it gives CASSRFSGANVLTF. The V call is TRBV14, the J call TRBJ2-6; D remains unclear. CDR3 length: 14 amino acids. The germline V and J ends were trimmed by 6 bases and 0 bases, with 6 bases remaining between them. Germline CDR1 is SGHDN and CDR2 is FVKESK.

In nucleotides, the CDR3 is TGCGCCAGCAGCTTAGGCGGTAGCGGGAGGGATACGCAGTATTTT. Translating gives CASSLGGSGRDTQYF. The chain has TRBV5-1 and TRBJ2-3; 10 nucleotides line up with TRBD2. V shed 2 bases, J shed 6 bases, and the junction held 6 bases outside the gene matches. This CDR3 is built from 15 residues. CDR1 SGHRS and CDR2 YFSETQ come from the germline V gene.

The J gene is TRBJ2-7, the V gene TRBV28, with D possibly being TRBD2 (6 bases). Germline-derived CDR1 and CDR2 are MDHEN and SYDVKM. V dropped 3 bases and J dropped 2 bases, with 17 bases sitting between them. This CDR3 is 16 amino acids long. CDR3 amino acids: CASSFRRLVHTYEQYF. The CDR3 nucleotides read TGTGCCAGCAGTTTTCGGCGACTAGTTCACACCTACGAGCAGTACTTC. Variable domain in full (rest from reference TRBV28 and TRBJ2-7): DVKVTQSSRYLVKRTGEKVFLECVQDMDHENMFWYRQDPGLGLRLIYFSYDVKMKEKGDIPEGYSVSREKKERFSLILESASTNQTSMYLCASSFRRLVHTYEQYFGPGTRLTVT.

The chain employs TRBV27 and TRBJ2-3; TRBD1 matches 7 bases. This CDR3 is built from 13 residues. Germline V lookup: CDR1 MNHEY, CDR2 SMNVEV (reference sequence). V shed 10 bases and J 4 bases; nucleotides not matched to a gene: 8. CDR3 nucleotides: TGTGCCACCCGATTCCAGGGGGCAGATACGCAGTATTTT. It encodes CATRFQGADTQYF.

The chain links TRBV6-2 or TRBV6-3 to TRBJ1-3; possible D gene TRBD1, 6 bases. The V gene's germline CDR1 is MNHEY and CDR2 SVGEGT. The germline V and J ends were trimmed by 6 bases and 7 bases, with 13 bases remaining between them. The CDR3 is 13 amino acids. The CDR3 here is CASSWAGGNTIYF. CDR3 coding DNA: TGTGCCAGCAGCTGGGCGGGGGGCAACACCATATATTTT.